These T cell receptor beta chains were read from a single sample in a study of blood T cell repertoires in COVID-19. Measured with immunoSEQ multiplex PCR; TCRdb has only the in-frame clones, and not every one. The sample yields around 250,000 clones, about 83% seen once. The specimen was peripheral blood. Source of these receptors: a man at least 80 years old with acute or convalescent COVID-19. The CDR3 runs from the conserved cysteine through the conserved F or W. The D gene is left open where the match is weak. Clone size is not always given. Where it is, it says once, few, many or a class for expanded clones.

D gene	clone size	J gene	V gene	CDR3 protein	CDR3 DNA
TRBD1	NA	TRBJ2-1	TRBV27	CASSLSGTGWDEQFF	TGTGCCAGCAGTTTATCCGGGACAGGGTGGGATGAGCAGTTCTTC
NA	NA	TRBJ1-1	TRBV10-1	CASSETRGTEAFF	TGCGCCAGCAGTGAGACCCGGGGAACTGAAGCTTTCTTT
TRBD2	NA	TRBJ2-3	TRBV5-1	CASSLGAGVNTDTQYF	TGCGCCAGCAGCTTGGGAGCGGGGGTGAACACAGATACGCAGTATTTT
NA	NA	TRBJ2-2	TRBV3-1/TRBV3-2	CASSRKQGSTGELFF	TGTGCCAGCAGCCGCAAACAGGGATCCACCGGGGAGCTGTTTTTT
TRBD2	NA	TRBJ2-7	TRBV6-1	CASSEYGVGTSGYEQYF	TGTGCCAGCAGTGAATATGGGGTCGGGACTAGCGGATACGAGCAGTACTTC
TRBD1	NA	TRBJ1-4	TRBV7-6	CASSLAGTGGGEKLFF	TGTGCCAGCAGCTTAGCGGGGACAGGGGGGGGAGAAAAACTGTTTTTT
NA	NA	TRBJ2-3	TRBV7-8	CASSSAYLASSTDTQYF	TGTGCCAGCAGCTCCGCCTACCTAGCCTCTAGCACAGATACGCAGTATTTT
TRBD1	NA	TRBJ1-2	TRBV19	CASTPGQIRNYGYTF	TGTGCCAGTACCCCGGGACAGATCCGTAACTATGGCTACACCTTC
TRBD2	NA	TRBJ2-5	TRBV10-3	CAISGTSTETQYF	TGTGCCATCAGTGGGACTAGCACGGAGACCCAGTACTTC
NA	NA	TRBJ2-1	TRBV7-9	CASSKSAALNNEQFF	TGTGCCAGCAGCAAATCCGCGGCCCTGAACAATGAGCAGTTCTTC
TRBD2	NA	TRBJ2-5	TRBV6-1	CASSVLAGGQAETQYF	TGTGCCAGCAGTGTGCTAGCGGGAGGGCAGGCAGAGACCCAGTACTTC
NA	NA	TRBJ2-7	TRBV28	CASSPPPSYEQYF	TGTGCCAGCAGCCCGCCCCCCAGTTACGAGCAGTACTTC
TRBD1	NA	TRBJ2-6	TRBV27	CASSPIPWTGQGGTLTF	TGTGCCAGCAGTCCAATACCCTGGACCGGACAGGGGGGGACCCTGACTTTC
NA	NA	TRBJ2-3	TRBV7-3	CASSGWSADTQYF	TGTGCCAGCAGTGGTTGGTCAGCAGATACGCAGTATTTT
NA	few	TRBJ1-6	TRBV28	CASSITGTSYNSPLHF	TGTGCCAGCAGTATTACAGGGACCTCCTATAATTCACCCCTCCACTTT
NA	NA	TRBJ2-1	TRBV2	CASSTAYNEQFF	TGTGCCAGCAGTACCGCGTACAATGAGCAGTTCTTC
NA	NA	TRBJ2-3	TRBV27	CASSLSSRGRVSSTDTQYF	TGTGCCAGCAGTTTGTCCTCCCGTGGTCGGGTGTCTAGCACAGATACGCAGTATTTT
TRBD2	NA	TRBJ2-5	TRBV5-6	CASSLTSGETQYF	TGTGCCAGCAGCTTGACTAGCGGGGAGACCCAGTACTTC
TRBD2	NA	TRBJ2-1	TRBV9	CASAPTLAVSYNEQFF	TGTGCCAGCGCGCCCACCCTAGCGGTCTCCTACAATGAGCAGTTCTTC
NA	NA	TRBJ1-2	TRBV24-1	CATSKANNYGYTF	TGTGCCACCAGTAAAGCGAATAACTATGGCTACACCTTC
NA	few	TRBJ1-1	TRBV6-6	CASSSTPYRDF	TGTGCCAGCAGTTCTACCCCCTACAGGGACTTT
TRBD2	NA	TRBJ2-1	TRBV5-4	CASSIGLAWRSSEQFF	TGTGCCAGCAGCATAGGACTAGCGTGGAGGTCGAGTGAGCAGTTCTTC
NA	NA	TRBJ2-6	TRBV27	CASSLGVAGANVLTF	TGTGCCAGCAGCCTAGGGGTAGCTGGGGCCAACGTCCTGACTTTC
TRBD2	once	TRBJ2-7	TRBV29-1	CSVRSGTSGSTYEQYF	TGCAGCGTTCGATCCGGGACTAGCGGGAGTACCTACGAGCAGTACTTC
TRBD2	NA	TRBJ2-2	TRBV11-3	CASSLRVSASGTSGELFF	TGTGCCAGCAGCTTAAGAGTCTCGGCTAGCGGGACTTCCGGGGAGCTGTTTTTT
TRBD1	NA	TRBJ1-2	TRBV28	CASSSTGQGSYGYTF	TGTGCCAGCAGTTCGACGGGACAGGGTAGCTATGGCTACACCTTC
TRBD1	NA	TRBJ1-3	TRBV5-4	CASSDRTGDYGNTIYF	TGTGCCAGCTCCGATCGGACAGGGGACTATGGAAACACCATATATTTT
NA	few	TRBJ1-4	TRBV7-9	CASSIIPGRDEKLFF	TGTGCCAGCAGCATAATCCCCGGGAGGGATGAAAAACTGTTTTTT
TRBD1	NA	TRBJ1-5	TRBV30	CAWTTGSSNQPQHF	TGTGCCTGGACGACAGGGAGTAGCAATCAGCCCCAGCATTTT
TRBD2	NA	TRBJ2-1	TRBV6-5	CASRQTGGSYNEQFF	TGTGCCAGCAGACAGACGGGGGGGAGCTACAATGAGCAGTTCTTC
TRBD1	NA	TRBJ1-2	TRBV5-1	CASQGENNYGYTF	TGCGCCAGCCAGGGGGAGAATAACTATGGCTACACCTTC
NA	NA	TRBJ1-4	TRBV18	CASSPRQVNEKLFF	TGTGCCAGCTCACCCCGACAGGTTAATGAAAAACTGTTTTTT
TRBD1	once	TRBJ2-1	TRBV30	CAWRLRQGGRGEQFF	TGTGCCTGGAGACTAAGACAGGGGGGCCGAGGTGAGCAGTTCTTC
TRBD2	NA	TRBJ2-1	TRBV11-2	CASSLISGSMGEQFF	TGTGCCAGCAGCTTAATTAGCGGGAGTATGGGTGAGCAGTTCTTC
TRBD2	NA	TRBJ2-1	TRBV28	CASTPRTSGNNEQFF	TGTGCCAGCACTCCCAGAACTAGCGGGAACAATGAGCAGTTCTTC
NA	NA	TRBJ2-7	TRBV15	CATSREQPGGEQYF	TGTGCCACCAGCAGAGAGCAGCCCGGGGGCGAGCAGTACTTC
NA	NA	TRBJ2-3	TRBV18	CASSPGLVSTDTQYF	TGTGCCAGCTCACCAGGACTGGTTAGCACAGATACGCAGTATTTT
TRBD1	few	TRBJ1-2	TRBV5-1	CASSPGTGGAGYGYTF	TGCGCCAGCAGCCCCGGGACAGGGGGCGCGGGCTATGGCTACACCTTC
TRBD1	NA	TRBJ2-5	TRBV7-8	CASSLDRDRGVETQYF	TGTGCCAGCAGCTTAGACCGGGACAGGGGGGTGGAGACCCAGTACTTC
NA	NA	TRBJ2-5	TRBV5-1	CASSFNRPEETQYF	TGCGCCAGCAGCTTCAACCGCCCCGAGGAGACCCAGTACTTC
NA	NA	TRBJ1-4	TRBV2	CASSEWSDATNEKLFF	TGTGCCAGCAGTGAATGGTCAGATGCAACTAATGAAAAACTGTTTTTT
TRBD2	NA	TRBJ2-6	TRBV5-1	CASSSGVGAGANVLTF	TGCGCCAGCAGTAGCGGGGTAGGGGCTGGGGCCAACGTCCTGACTTTC
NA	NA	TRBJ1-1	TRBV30	CAWSKDRGTEAFF	TGTGCCTGGAGTAAAGACAGAGGCACTGAAGCTTTCTTT
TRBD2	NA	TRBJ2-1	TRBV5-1	CASKGLAGGSDEQFF	TGCGCCAGTAAGGGACTAGCGGGAGGTTCTGATGAGCAGTTCTTC
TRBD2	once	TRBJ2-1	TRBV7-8	CASTGGNYGVQFF	TGTGCCAGCACCGGGGGGAACTATGGGGTTCAGTTCTTC
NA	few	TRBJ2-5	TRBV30	CAWSVEKQETQYF	TGTGCCTGGAGTGTAGAGAAACAAGAGACCCAGTACTTC
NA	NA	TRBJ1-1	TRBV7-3	CASSPYRAKGAEAFF	TGTGCCAGCAGCCCCTACAGGGCCAAAGGCGCTGAAGCTTTCTTT
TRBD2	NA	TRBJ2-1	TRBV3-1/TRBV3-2	CASSPFGGRGNNEQFF	TGTGCCAGCAGCCCGTTTGGCGGGAGGGGGAACAATGAGCAGTTCTTC
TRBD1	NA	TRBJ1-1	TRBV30	CAWSLGGEAFF	TGTGCCTGGAGCCTAGGGGGCGAAGCTTTCTTT